These T cell receptor beta chains were read from a single sample in a study of identical twins. In TCRdb, the 5' RACE reads were re-called with MiXCR into one record per CDR3 protein. The sample holds around 500,000 distinct CDR3 sequences, 13% to 15% seen once. The same sample was also studied in work on yellow fever vaccine responses in identical twins.

The specimen was CD4+ T cells sorted from blood. The receptors derive from a woman under 30 in good health. The CDR3 runs from the conserved cysteine through the conserved F or W. The order of the fields is V gene, D gene, J gene, clone size, CDR3 DNA, CDR3 protein. The D gene is left open where the match is weak. Not every row has a clone size; where given, it reads once, few, many or a size class.

TRBV7-2	NA	TRBJ1-2	NA	TGTGCCAGCAGCTTTGACACAGTAAACTATGGCTACACCTTC	CASSFDTVNYGYTF
TRBV12-3/TRBV12-4	NA	TRBJ2-7	NA	TGTGCCAGCAGTTGGAAAAGGGGACCATCCTACGAGCAGTACTTC	CASSWKRGPSYEQYF
TRBV20-1	NA	TRBJ1-2	few	TGCAGTGCTAGAGAAGGCTCGAACTATGGCTACACCTTC	CSAREGSNYGYTF
TRBV5-1	NA	TRBJ1-6	many	TGCGCCAGCAGCCCGAAGGCTAATTCACCCCTCCACTTT	CASSPKANSPLHF
TRBV2	TRBD1	TRBJ1-4	NA	TGTGCCAGCAGAAAGGACAGGGTTCTGTTTTTT	CASRKDRVLFF
TRBV20-1	NA	TRBJ2-5	NA	TGCAGTGTGCCAATCGGAGAGACCCAGTACTTC	CSVPIGETQYF
TRBV5-8	TRBD2	TRBJ2-1	NA	TGTGCCAGCAGCCAACAAGCGGGGGGGAGGTACAATGAGCAGTTCTTC	CASSQQAGGRYNEQFF
TRBV3-1	TRBD2	TRBJ2-7	NA	TGTGCCAGCAGCCGGCGTCCCAACCCTAGCGGGTCCTACGAGCAGTACTTC	CASSRRPNPSGSYEQYF
TRBV29-1	NA	TRBJ1-4	few	TGCAGCGTTCGGACAGCGGCTAATGAAAAACTGTTTTTT	CSVRTAANEKLFF
TRBV6-1	TRBD1	TRBJ2-5	NA	TGTGCCAGCAGTAGCCCAGGACAGGGGGGGAGAGAGACCCAGTACTTC	CASSSPGQGGRETQYF
TRBV7-2	NA	TRBJ2-6	few	TGTGCCAGCAGCTTAGCAGCGGCTGGCAGGCCAAGCTCTGGGGCCAACGTCCTGACTTTC	CASSLAAAGRPSSGANVLTF
TRBV27	TRBD1	TRBJ1-2	few	TGTGCCAGCAGTACTCCCGGGACAGGGGGCAAGGGCTACACCTTC	CASSTPGTGGKGYTF
TRBV7-9	NA	TRBJ2-5	many	TGTGCCAGCGTTCCCCACAGTGAGAGAGAGACCCAGTACTTC	CASVPHSERETQYF
TRBV24-1	NA	TRBJ2-1	few	TGTGCCACCAGTGAAACGGGGGCCCCCCTCTACAATGAGCAGTTCTTC	CATSETGAPLYNEQFF
TRBV4-3	TRBD2	TRBJ2-2	few	TGCGCCAGCAGCCAAGATTCTGGCGGGAGAGGCGGGGAGCTGTTTTTT	CASSQDSGGRGGELFF
TRBV7-9	TRBD2	TRBJ2-5	few	TGTGCCAGCAGCTTGAATCTAGCGGGTTATCGGGAGACCCAGTACTTC	CASSLNLAGYRETQYF
TRBV28	NA	TRBJ2-7	NA	TGTGCCACAGGACCCGGGGGAAAAAGTTACGAGCAGTACTTC	CATGPGGKSYEQYF
TRBV12-3/TRBV12-4	NA	TRBJ2-2	NA	TGTGCCAGCACTTTAGGTCTGGAGCTGTTTTTT	CASTLGLELFF
TRBV5-6	NA	TRBJ2-3	few	TGTGCCAGCAGCTTTCTTCCGCTTCTAAACACAGATACGCAGTATTTT	CASSFLPLLNTDTQYF
TRBV20-1	TRBD2	TRBJ2-1	NA	TGCAGTGCTCCAGGGACTAGCGGCCCCTCTAGCTCCTACAATGAGCAGTTCTTC	CSAPGTSGPSSSYNEQFF
TRBV7-2	NA	TRBJ1-1	NA	TGTGCCAGCAGCTTAGTGGGTCCAAACACTGAAGCTTTCTTT	CASSLVGPNTEAFF
TRBV5-1	NA	TRBJ1-6	NA	TGCGCCAGCAGCTCCGGGACTGATGGTTCACCCCTCCACTTT	CASSSGTDGSPLHF
TRBV28	NA	TRBJ2-1	NA	TGTGCCAGCAGGACGAAGGGCAATGAGCAGTTCTTC	CASRTKGNEQFF
TRBV20-1	NA	TRBJ2-7	few	TGCAGTGCCAGCCAGGGGAAGAGGGACGAGCAGTACTTC	CSASQGKRDEQYF
TRBV18	NA	TRBJ2-2	NA	TGTGCCAGCTCACACACGGGACAATACACCGGGGAGCTGTTTTTT	CASSHTGQYTGELFF
TRBV28	NA	TRBJ2-7	few	TGTGCCAGCAGAACGATTTACGGGGGCTCCTACGAGCAGTACTTC	CASRTIYGGSYEQYF
TRBV7-3	NA	TRBJ2-7	few	TGTGCCAGCAGCTTAACCGTGCAGGGCGAGCAGTACTTC	CASSLTVQGEQYF
TRBV27	TRBD2	TRBJ2-7	NA	TGTGCCAGCAGTTTATACCTCGGGAGGGCCTACGAGCAGTACTTC	CASSLYLGRAYEQYF
TRBV7-2	TRBD1	TRBJ1-1	NA	TGTGCCAGCATAATTTACAGGGGTTCGGCCTCTGAAGCTTTCTTT	CASIIYRGSASEAFF
TRBV15	TRBD1	TRBJ2-2	few	TGTGCCACCAGCAGACAGGGGGCTTATACCGGGGAGCTGTTTTTT	CATSRQGAYTGELFF
TRBV6-5	TRBD2	TRBJ2-3	NA	TGTGCCAGCAGTTCCCCCGGGGGGGGAGAGACAGATACGCAGTATTTT	CASSSPGGGETDTQYF
TRBV11-2	NA	TRBJ1-1	NA	TGTGCCAGCAGCATAGGCTACACTGAAGCTTTCTTT	CASSIGYTEAFF
TRBV5-1	NA	TRBJ2-1	NA	TGCGCCAGCAGCTTGGATGGCGCAGGGATATACAATGAGCAGTTCTTC	CASSLDGAGIYNEQFF
TRBV11-1	NA	TRBJ2-7	few	TGTGCCAGCAGCTTCGGCAGGGCCGGTTCCGAGCAGTACTTC	CASSFGRAGSEQYF